This paragraph reports one TCR beta chain. Its antigen is unknown. No base qualities exist here, and no much larger clone lies one base off it. Using the deep immunoSEQ assay, multiplex PCR amplified TCR CDR3 regions from genomic DNA. Genomic DNA extracted from each cell subset was distributed evenly over all wells of several immunoSEQ 96-well plates, and each plate served as one replicate. For sorted subsets, each replicate PCR was loaded with 200 to 250 ng genomic DNA, equivalent to about 33,000 T cell genomes. The purified libraries were quantified using a Qubit 3.0 fluorometer, sized with a Bioanalyzer 2100, and then quantified again using the KAPA Library Quantification kit. Every immunoSEQ 96-well plate was sequenced on a dedicated single-read 150-cycle Illumina NextSeq 550 flow cell. Concerning the study's data processing: Because the immunoSEQ output included only junctional sequences and no quality scores, the filtering could not be the same as the filtering used for full-length reads. Sequences were annotated with PyIR, a Python wrapper for IgBLAST v1.9, and V/J genes and CDR3 were assigned using IMGT germline references. Reads were filtered out if the reads had weak V/J assignments (E-value above 1e-6), no CDR3, stop codons, out-of-frame junctions, or ambiguous translated residues. V3J clonotypes were defined by identical inferred V gene, J gene, and CDR3 amino acid sequence. Percentage overlap between repertoires was calculated by dividing the number of shared unique clonotypes by the size of the smaller repertoire. RTK rarefaction, the Chao1 estimator, and Recon v2.1 estimates of unobserved clonotypes were used to assess repertoire richness. OLGA was used to compute generation probabilities for all TCRbeta clonotypes that the gDNA method yielded from a few donors. TCRdb limited this immuneACCESS table to in-frame rearrangements with V and J called. A share of clones is missing; checked studies link under half to unresolved V genes, and the rest is unexplained. The V and J calls and clone size are taken from that table; D and trimming were inferred from the DNA. The sample profile shows roughly 850,000 clones; just over 95% of them were found once. Of the sample, roughly 0.23% falls within the top ten clones.

From the cysteine up to the phenylalanine, the CDR3 has a length of 17 residues. Kept here is only the CDR3 DNA, which spans 51 bases and is read in frame from base 1. V ends up 4 bases short and J 0 bases short, with an unmatched junction base count of 5. CDR1 SGHTA and CDR2 FQGTGA are derived from the germline V gene. The sample comes from a study of shared clonotypes between healthy human individuals (TCRdb year 2020). For context, the study as a whole: The cohort included three men and a couple of women between 18 and 49 years of age. For each donor, three plates each were used for CD4 naive and CD4 memory, two plates were used for CD8 naive, and one plate was used for CD8 memory. To estimate repertoire size and how much clonotype sharing occurs between individuals, the study deeply sequenced the blood TCR repertoires of roughly 5 healthy adults. To increase sequencing depth and limit assay-specific biases, TCR repertoire library preparation and sequencing were carried out by different laboratories using diverse techniques. Leukapheresis yielded between about 0.85 and 10 billion PBMCs per donor. The study at large found these results: Sampling was restricted to blood, and TCR repertoires in tissue are likely to differ from TCR repertoires in blood. Naive subsets generally had larger estimated clonotype richness than memory subsets did. Across a few donors, roughly 5% of naive CD4, approximately 4% of naive CD8, 2% to 2.5% of memory CD4, and roughly 0.41% of memory CD8 clonotypes were shared. Compared with non-shared clonotypes, clonotypes shared by all four sorted-subset donors had higher generation probabilities. Based on pairwise subsampling, the degree of clonotype sharing among donors was expected to be affected by sequencing depth. Incomplete sequencing was indicated by rarefaction of sorted-subset datasets, despite the large sequencing depth. Because the study included only a small number of donors, the genetic and exposure-history diversity represented was limited.

CD8 naive samples consisted of CD45RO-negative cells that were positively selected for CCR7, yielding a CD45RA+CCR7+ population without TemRA cells. The donors were healthy, HIV-negative adults with no recently reported acute infections or vaccinations. Every donor was a Caucasian adult living in Nashville, Tennessee, USA. After blood collection by leukapheresis, PBMCs were isolated using Ficoll-Histopaque density gradient centrifugation and then cryopreserved in the vapor phase of liquid nitrogen. Purity and quantity of every magnetically sorted T cell population were checked by analytical flow cytometry. From each sorted fraction, genomic DNA was isolated and quantified by UV absorbance on a Nanodrop 2000c.

The sample taken for sequencing was naive CD8+ T cells sorted from blood. The cell subset or site label here, explained by the study, means: CD45RA+CCR7+. The chain couples TRBV7-3 to TRBJ2-3, with 12 bases aligning to TRBD2. The sequence derives from a young man in good health. The CDR3 in this case is CASSSGTSGSSTDTQYF. The DNA sequence follows: TGTGCCAGCAGCTCAGGGACTAGCGGGTCTAGCACAGATACGCAGTATTTT.